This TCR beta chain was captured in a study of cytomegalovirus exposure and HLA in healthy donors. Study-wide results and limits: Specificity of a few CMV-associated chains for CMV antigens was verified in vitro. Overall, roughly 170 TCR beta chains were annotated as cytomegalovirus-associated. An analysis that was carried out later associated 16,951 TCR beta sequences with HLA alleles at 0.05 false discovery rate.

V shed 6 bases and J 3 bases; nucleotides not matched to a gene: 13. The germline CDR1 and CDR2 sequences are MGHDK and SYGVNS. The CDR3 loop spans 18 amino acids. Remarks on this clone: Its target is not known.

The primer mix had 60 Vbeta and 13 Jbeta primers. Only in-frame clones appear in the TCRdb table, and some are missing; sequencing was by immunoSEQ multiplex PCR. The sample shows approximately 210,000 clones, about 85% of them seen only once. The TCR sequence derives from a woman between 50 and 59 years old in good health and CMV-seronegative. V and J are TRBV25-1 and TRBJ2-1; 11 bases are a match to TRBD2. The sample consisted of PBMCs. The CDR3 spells CASRGTSGFHYFYNEQFF. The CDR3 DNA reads TGTGCCAGCAGAGGGACTAGCGGTTTTCATTACTTCTACAATGAGCAGTTCTTC.